These 21 T cell receptor beta chains originate from one sample sequenced in a study of PD-L1 blockade in urothelial cancer (dated by TCRdb to 2016 to 2017). Library method: the immunoSEQ multiplex PCR assay. Held by TCRdb, this immuneACCESS table contains in-frame sequences only and omits some clones. Under half of the omission traces to an unresolved V gene where checked; the cause of the rest is unknown. In all, the sample holds about 80,000 clones, and around 87% of those were seen once. The biggest ten clones account for approximately 6% of the sample. The material sequenced was PBMCs, taken around atezolizumab (anti-PD-L1) treatment. Receptors were obtained from a woman in her seventies with urothelial cancer.

The chain recombines TRBV10-2 with TRBJ2-2, with TRBD1 matching over 8 bases. The CDR3 runs 15 residues. V trimming: 9 bases; J trimming: 1 base; junction bases outside the gene matches: 7. Germline assignment: CDR1 WSHSY and CDR2 SAAADI. The DNA for the CDR3 is TGCGCCAGTCGTCCCGGGACAGGGAACACCGGGGAGCTGTTTTTT. Translation gives CASRPGTGNTGELFF.

The gene calls are TRBV30 and TRBJ1-2; tentatively, D is TRBD1 (5 bases). Germline values: CDR1 GTSNPN, CDR2 SVGIG (reference sequence). The ends were cut back, 1 base at V and 4 bases at J, with 7 bases in the middle. The CDR3 covers 12 residues. CDR3 DNA sequence: TGTGCCTGGAGTGGCGGGACCTATGGCTACACCTTC. Amino acid sequence: CAWSGGTYGYTF. The complete variable domain, with remaining parts taken from reference TRBV30 and TRBJ1-2, reads SQTIHQWPATLVQPVGSPLSLECTVEGTSNPNLYWYRQAAGRGLQLLFYSVGIGQISSEVPQNLSASRPQDRQFILSSKKLLLSDSGFYLCAWSGGTYGYTFGSGTRLTVV.

This chain joins TRBV28 and TRBJ2-1; perhaps TRBD2 as D (5 bases). This CDR3 comprises 11 residues. V dropped 2 bases and J dropped 15 bases, with 11 bases sitting between them. Germline lookup yields CDR1 MDHEN and CDR2 SYDVKM. Written as DNA, the CDR3 is TGTGCCAGCAGTTTAAGAGGGAGTGGGTTCTTC. It specifies CASSLRGSGFF.

The chain uses TRBV30 and TRBJ1-3; possible D gene TRBD1, 6 bases. Germline-derived CDR1 and CDR2 are GTSNPN and SVGIG (reference sequence). The germline V and J ends were trimmed by 0 bases and 0 bases, with 15 bases remaining between them. This CDR3 comprises 17 residues. The CDR3 region is CAWSVGGGTPSGNTIYF. The CDR3 coding sequence is TGTGCCTGGAGTGTAGGGGGGGGGACCCCCTCTGGAAACACCATATATTTT.

This chain uses TRBV10-1 with TRBJ2-3; TRBD1 is a possible D gene (5 bases). Looked up from germline, CDR1 is WNHNN and CDR2 is SYGVQD (reference sequence). The CDR3 is 13 amino acids. The V end was cut by 7 bases, the J end by 6 bases, with 14 bases between. CDR3 loop: CASTSRAWDTQYF. In DNA form, the CDR3 reads TGCGCCAGCACATCCAGGGCGTGGGATACGCAGTATTTT.

The rearrangement links TRBV7-9 to TRBJ1-2; 7 nucleotides line up with TRBD1. This CDR3 is 13 amino acids long. The junction had 4 bases not matched to a gene; V was cut back by 2 bases and J by 7 bases. Germline V gene sequence: CDR1 SEHNR, CDR2 FQNEAQ (reference sequence). CDR3 sequence (DNA): TGTGCCAGCAGCTTACAGGGGGTTGGTGGCTACACCTTC. Translating it yields CASSLQGVGGYTF.

In its sample, this clone was seen a few times. The chain links TRBV27 to TRBJ1-4; 7 positions match TRBD1. The length of the CDR3 is 16 residues. V dropped 8 bases and J dropped 2; count of bases not matched to a gene: 11. Per germline, CDR1 MNHEY and CDR2 SMNVEV (reference sequence). CDR3 residues: CASGRQGGKTNEKLFF. CDR3 nucleotide sequence: TGTGCCAGCGGGAGACAGGGTGGTAAGACTAATGAAAAACTGTTTTTT.

In its sample, this clone was seen a few times. The chain couples TRBV6-1 to TRBJ2-5, with a weak D call TRBD1 (6 bases). The V end was cut by 6 bases, the J end by 0 bases, with 14 bases between. CDR1 is MNHNS and CDR2 is SASEGT in the germline V gene. CDR3 length: 15 residues. CDR3 coding DNA: TGTGCCAGCAGGGGGACATTCCTGTACCAAGAGACCCAGTACTTC. It is translated as CASRGTFLYQETQYF.

This chain connects TRBV7-2 to TRBJ2-7, with a possible D match to TRBD1 (5 bases). Germline V gene sequence: CDR1 SGHTA, CDR2 FQGNSA. V gave up 1 base and J gave up 1 base, with 11 bases separating them. CDR3 size: 15 residues. Here the CDR3 DNA reads TGTGCCAGCAGCTTAGTCGTGGGGCCATCCTACGAGCAGTACTTC. Translation: CASSLVVGPSYEQYF.

The gene calls are TRBV7-9 and TRBJ2-7; D call uncertain. V was cut by 5 bases and J by 3 bases, with 5 bases left in between. The germline CDR1 and CDR2 sequences are SEHNR and FQNEAQ (reference sequence). This CDR3 is 11 amino acids long. The CDR3 DNA reads as TGTGCCAGCAGCAATAACTACGAGCAGTACTTC. Its translation is CASSNNYEQYF. Filled out from reference TRBV7-9 and TRBJ2-7, the complete variable domain reads DTGVSQNPRHKITKRGQNVTFRCDPISEHNRLYWYRQTLGQGPEFLTYFQNEAQLEKSRLLSDRFSAERPKGSFSTLEIQRTEQGDSAMYLCASSNNYEQYFGPGTRLTVT.

The CDR3 nucleotides read TGTGCCTGGAGTGTACGCCTAGGGGGGGGCAATGAGCAGTTCTTC. Its protein is CAWSVRLGGGNEQFF. The chain links TRBV30 to TRBJ2-1; possibly TRBD2 for D (7 bases). Trimming pared 0 bases from V and 6 bases from J, leaving 15 bases between. Germline CDR1 reads GTSNPN; CDR2 reads SVGIG (reference sequence). This CDR3 is built from 15 residues.

This chain uses TRBV2 with TRBJ2-7; TRBD2 agrees at 10 bases. CDR3 length: 15 residues. CDR1 SNHLY and CDR2 FYNNEI come from the germline V gene. V gave up 6 bases and J gave up 6 bases; unmatched junction bases: 11. For the CDR3, the DNA is TGTGCCAGCAGGGACGGACTAGCGGCCCCGCGCGAGCAGTACTTC. Encoded protein: CASRDGLAAPREQYF.

V usage is TRBV5-6 and J usage is TRBJ2-3, with 7 nucleotides matching TRBD1. Germline V gene sequence: CDR1 SGHDT, CDR2 YYEEEE. Losses at the gene ends were 7 bases for V and 5 bases for J; bases not matched to a gene: 16. This CDR3 has 16 amino acids. In nucleotides, the CDR3 is TGTGCCAGCTGGGACAGTCAGGGAGTTTGGGGAGATACGCAGTATTTT. It encodes CASWDSQGVWGDTQYF.

The V and J genes are TRBV6-5 and TRBJ1-3; D is possibly TRBD1 (5 bases). Trimming removed 3 bases at V and 7 bases at J, with 13 bases between. Germline loops: CDR1 MNHEY, CDR2 SVGAGI. The CDR3 contains 14 residues. In nucleotides, the CDR3 is TGTGCCAGCAGTTATTCGGGGGTGGGGAACACCATATATTTT. This codes for CASSYSGVGNTIYF.

The chain recombines TRBV29-1 with TRBJ2-3, with D uncertain. The germline CDR1 and CDR2 sequences are SQVTM and ANQGSEA. Trimming pared 4 bases from V and 0 bases from J, leaving 8 bases between. The length of the CDR3 is 13 residues. The CDR3 loop reads CSVADFSTDTQYF. For the CDR3, the DNA is TGCAGCGTTGCCGACTTCAGCACAGATACGCAGTATTTT.

Note on this clone: The junction differs from germline at one of its ends, possibly a read error. The chain couples TRBV7-7 to TRBJ2-3, with 8 bases fitting TRBD2. From germline, CDR1 is SSHAT and CDR2 FNYEAQ (reference sequence). There are 13 residues in the CDR3. CDR3 coding DNA: TGTGCCAGCAGCCTAGCGGGCTCAGATACGCAGTATTTT. The encoded protein is CASSLAGSDTQYF.

The chain couples TRBV7-8 to TRBJ1-1; 9 bases match TRBD1. CDR1 and CDR2 from the germline V gene are SGHVS and FQNEAQ. The CDR3 has 12 residues. The V and J ends lost 5 bases and 7 bases, in that order; junction bases with no gene match: 2. The CDR3 DNA sequence: TGTGCCAGCAGCCCGGGACAGGGTGAAGCTTTCTTT. Translation gives CASSPGQGEAFF.

The chain recombines TRBV7-6 with TRBJ2-2; a possible D gene is TRBD1 (5 bases). The CDR3 has 16 amino acids. The germline gives CDR1 SGHVS, CDR2 FNYEAQ. V was clipped by 3 bases and J by 4 bases, with 15 bases between them. The CDR3 nucleotides read TGTGCCAGCAGCTTCGGACACCTAAGGGTCACCGGGGAGCTGTTTTTT. Translating it yields CASSFGHLRVTGELFF.

This chain links TRBV5-5 with TRBJ2-6, with TRBD1 matching over 10 bases. Germline V lookup: CDR1 SGHKS, CDR2 YYEKEE (reference sequence). The CDR3 runs to 16 residues. The V gene end was trimmed by 4 bases and the J gene end by 2 bases; junction bases not matched to a gene: 3. The CDR3 DNA reads as TGTGCCAGCAGCGGGGGGACAGGGGCTGGGGCCAACGTCCTGACTTTC. Its translation is CASSGGTGAGANVLTF. Looking up the rest from reference TRBV5-5 and TRBJ2-6 gives the full variable domain: DAGVTQSPTHLIKTRGQQVTLRCSPISGHKSVSWYQQVLGQGPQFIFQYYEKEERGRGNFPDRFSARQFPNYSSELNVNALLLGDSALYLCASSGGTGAGANVLTFGAGSRLTVL.

The chain has TRBV29-1 and TRBJ2-7; 7 bases match TRBD2. V trimming: 6 bases; J trimming: 0 bases; junction bases outside the gene matches: 14. CDR3 size: 16 residues. From germline, CDR1 is SQVTM and CDR2 ANQGSEA. CDR3 bases: TGCAGCGTACGGGGACTAAACTCGACTAGCTCCTACGAGCAGTACTTC. It encodes CSVRGLNSTSSYEQYF.

The rearrangement joins TRBV27 to TRBJ2-1; 8 bases fit TRBD1. This CDR3 spans 15 amino acids. CDR1 and CDR2 (germline): MNHEY, SMNVEV (reference sequence). V shed 5 bases, J shed 4 bases, and the junction held 7 bases outside the gene matches. The CDR3 DNA reads TGTGCCAGCAGTCCCCAGGGGGCGCAGTACAATGAGCAGTTCTTC. Protein product: CASSPQGAQYNEQFF.